Following are 27 T cell receptor beta chains from one sample sequenced in a study of control samples from healthy donors and cancer patients. Generated by immunoSEQ multiplex PCR, the TCRdb table keeps only in-frame clones and is missing some. The sample contains 100,000 or so clones, about nine tenths of which appear only once. Specimen: blood. All receptors derive from a woman in her twenties or thirties in good health.

This sequence joins TRBV6-6 and TRBJ2-7; no firm D call. The CDR3 sequence is 16 residues long. Trimming left V 2 bases short and J 1 base short, with 15 bases between. Germline CDR1 MNHNY, CDR2 SVGAGI (reference sequence). CDR3 sequence (DNA): TGTGCCAGCAGTTACCTCTCCGGAGAGGTTTCCTACGAGCAGTACTTC. Residues: CASSYLSGEVSYEQYF.

The rearrangement joins TRBV29-1 to TRBJ1-2; tentatively, D is TRBD1 (5 bases). The V gene lost 2 bases and the J gene lost 4 bases, with 14 bases spanning the gap. Germline CDR1 is SQVTM and CDR2 is ANQGSEA. The CDR3 length is 14 residues. The CDR3 nucleotides read TGCAGCGTTGAACTCCGGGGCAGGCTCTATGGCTACACCTTC. It specifies CSVELRGRLYGYTF.

The rearrangement uses TRBV7-2 and TRBJ1-1, with D possibly being TRBD1 (5 bases). CDR1 is SGHTA, CDR2 FQGNSA, per germline. The CDR3 runs to 15 residues. The V end lost 5 bases, the J end lost 1 base, and 14 bases lay between the germline ends. The CDR3 sequence: CASSTRSGANTEAFF. CDR3 coding DNA: TGTGCCAGCAGCACCCGGAGCGGGGCGAACACTGAAGCTTTCTTT. The complete variable domain, with remaining parts taken from reference TRBV7-2 and TRBJ1-1, reads GAGVSQSPSNKVTEKGKDVELRCDPISGHTALYWYRQSLGQGLEFLIYFQGNSAPDKSGLPSDRFSAERTGGSVSTLTIQRTQQEDSAVYLCASSTRSGANTEAFFGQGTRLTVV.

This clone was detected once. The chain uses TRBV7-2 and TRBJ1-5, with TRBD1 as a possible D gene (6 bases). The V gene's germline CDR1 is SGHTA and CDR2 FQGNSA. V was shortened by 3 bases and J by 3 bases, with 12 bases between the two germline ends. This CDR3 is built from 15 residues. CDR3 protein: CASSLYRVANQPQHF. For the CDR3, the DNA is TGTGCCAGCAGCTTGTACAGGGTTGCCAATCAGCCCCAGCATTTT.

The chain uses TRBV5-1 and TRBJ1-6, with 9 positions matching TRBD1. The CDR3 has 15 amino acids. Germline V lookup: CDR1 SGHRS, CDR2 YFSETQ. The ends lost 1 base at V and 8 bases at J; junction bases unmatched: 4. The CDR3 loop reads CASSLPGQGHSPLHF. CDR3 nucleotide sequence: TGCGCCAGCAGCTTGCCTGGACAGGGGCATTCACCCCTCCACTTT.

This chain links TRBV6-5 with TRBJ1-2; 8 bases are shared with TRBD1. The V gene end was trimmed by 6 bases and the J gene end by 7 bases; junction bases not matched to a gene: 13. This CDR3 contains 15 residues. Germline V lookup: CDR1 MNHEY, CDR2 SVGAGI. In DNA, the CDR3 is TGTGCCAGCAGAGCAACGACAGGGGAATTGAGTGGCTACACCTTC. Its protein is CASRATTGELSGYTF.

This clone was counted between two and nine times. The chain couples TRBV10-1 to TRBJ2-7; D gene ambiguous. The ends were cut back, 8 bases at V and 6 bases at J, with 14 bases in the middle. This CDR3 spans 12 amino acids. Germline values: CDR1 WNHNN, CDR2 SYGVQD (reference sequence). In DNA form, the CDR3 reads TGCGCCAGCTCCCGGCTAGGGTCCGAGCAGTACTTC. Translation: CASSRLGSEQYF.

This rearrangement joins TRBV27 to TRBJ2-5; 7 positions agree with TRBD2. J was trimmed by 2 bases and V by 4 bases; bases with no gene match: 4. CDR1 and CDR2 from the germline V gene are MNHEY and SMNVEV (reference sequence). The CDR3 is 14 residues long. This CDR3 reads CASSSFSGQETQYF. DNA of the CDR3: TGTGCCAGCAGTTCCTTTAGCGGGCAAGAGACCCAGTACTTC.

This chain joins TRBV27 and TRBJ1-3; TRBD1 is a possible D gene (6 bases). The CDR3 is 16 amino acids. V was pared by 3 bases and J by 0 bases, with 12 bases between. Germline lookup yields CDR1 MNHEY and CDR2 SMNVEV (reference sequence). In DNA, the CDR3 is TGTGCCAGCAGTTTGCGGACAGCCGACTCTGGAAACACCATATATTTT. Residues: CASSLRTADSGNTIYF.

This clone came up a few times. The chain is built from TRBV6-1 and TRBJ1-2; tentatively, D is TRBD1 (6 bases). V lost 1 base and J lost 5, with 8 bases in between. Per germline, CDR1 MNHNS and CDR2 SASEGT. CDR3 length equals 13 residues. CDR3 residues: CASSEGGAYGYTF. Here the CDR3 DNA reads TGTGCCAGCAGTGAAGGGGGGGCTTATGGCTACACCTTC.

The rearrangement links TRBV6-1 to TRBJ2-1, with TRBD2 identical over 9 bases. Germline loops: CDR1 MNHNS, CDR2 SASEGT. The CDR3 spans 17 residues. After removal of 2 bases from V and 0 bases from J, the junction contained 5 bases not matched to a gene. The CDR3 spells CASSEYSGGLSYNEQFF. In DNA form, the CDR3 reads TGTGCCAGCAGTGAATATAGCGGGGGCCTCTCCTACAATGAGCAGTTCTTC.

This chain uses TRBV6-5 with TRBJ2-3; 7 bases align to TRBD1. Losses at the gene ends were 6 bases for V and 0 bases for J; bases not matched to a gene: 6. The CDR3 has 15 residues. The V gene's germline CDR1 is MNHEY and CDR2 SVGAGI. DNA for the CDR3: TGTGCCAGCAGCTACACGACAGGGAGCACAGATACGCAGTATTTT. Its protein product is CASSYTTGSTDTQYF.

V is TRBV11-2 and J is TRBJ2-3; 7 bases map to TRBD2. This CDR3 has 14 amino acids. Unmatched junction bases numbered 2, after V lost 0 bases and J lost 5 bases. Germline CDR1 is SGHAT and CDR2 is FQNNGV. The CDR3 protein is CASSLDPGGDTQYF. The CDR3 DNA is TGTGCCAGCAGCTTAGATCCGGGGGGAGATACGCAGTATTTT.

V and J are TRBV5-6 and TRBJ2-3; no reliable D call. The CDR3 totals 12 residues. With 2 bases removed from V and 2 bases from J, the gap between germline ends came to 3 bases. Germline V gene data show CDR1 as SGHDT and CDR2 as YYEEEE. CDR3 in DNA: TGTGCCAGCAGCTTCAACACAGATACGCAGTATTTT. This sequence encodes CASSFNTDTQYF. The full variable domain, its missing parts supplied by reference TRBV5-6 and TRBJ2-3, is DAGVTQSPTHLIKTRGQQVTLRCSPKSGHDTVSWYQQALGQGPQFIFQYYEEEERQRGNFPDRFSGHQFPNYSSELNVNALLLGDSALYLCASSFNTDTQYFGPGTRLTVL.

This chain uses TRBV9 with TRBJ2-7; maybe TRBD1 (6 bases). The CDR3 length is 13 residues. V dropped 5 bases and J dropped 2 bases, with 11 bases sitting between them. Germline assignment: CDR1 SGDLS and CDR2 YYNGEE. In DNA, the CDR3 is TGTGCCAGCAGTCCCACAGGGACCTACGAGCAGTACTTC. Translating gives CASSPTGTYEQYF.

V usage is TRBV12-3 or TRBV12-4 and J usage is TRBJ2-7, with D perhaps matching TRBD1 or TRBD2 (5 bases each). V lost 6 bases, J lost 1 base, and 10 bases lay in between. This CDR3 is built from 13 residues. CDR3: CASSIGGSYEQYF. The CDR3 region has the DNA TGTGCCAGCAGCATTGGGGGTTCCTACGAGCAGTACTTC.

The chain combines TRBV5-1 with TRBJ2-3; 8 bases align to TRBD1. The CDR3 has 14 amino acids. Per the germline V gene, CDR1 is SGHRS and CDR2 is YFSETQ. The V and J ends lost 0 bases and 6 bases, in that order; junction bases with no gene match: 3. CDR3: CASSLDRGDDTQYF. CDR3 DNA sequence: TGCGCCAGCAGCTTGGACAGGGGGGATGATACGCAGTATTTT.

The V call is TRBV5-1, the J call TRBJ2-4; TRBD1 might be the D (6 bases). The V and J ends lost 5 bases and 12 bases respectively, with 27 bases between them. CDR1 is SGHRS, CDR2 YFSETQ, per germline. The length of the CDR3 is 16 residues. The CDR3 coding sequence is TGCGCCAGCAGTTCGGAAGGCAGGGGCGTAGGCTCTACTCAGTACTTC. It yields the protein CASSSEGRGVGSTQYF.

V and J are TRBV19 and TRBJ1-5; TRBD1 matches 7 bases. This CDR3 comprises 13 residues. CDR1 and CDR2 from the germline V gene are LNHDA and SQIVND (reference sequence). V was clipped by 5 bases and J by 5 bases; unmatched bases: 3. The CDR3 loop is CASSVGGYQPQHF. CDR3 sequence (DNA): TGTGCCAGTAGTGTAGGGGGCTATCAGCCCCAGCATTTT.

As DNA, the CDR3 is TGCGCCAGCAGCTTGGCCGGACAGTTTTATAATTCACCCCTCCACTTT. It translates to CASSLAGQFYNSPLHF. J is TRBJ1-6 and V is TRBV5-1; D is perhaps TRBD1 (6 bases). CDR1 SGHRS and CDR2 YFSETQ come from the germline V gene. V lost 0 bases and J lost 4, with 11 bases in between. The CDR3 runs to 16 residues.

V and J are TRBV19 and TRBJ1-5, with no clear D. With 8 bases removed from V and 3 bases from J, the gap between germline ends came to 11 bases. Germline V gene lookup returns CDR1 LNHDA and CDR2 SQIVND (reference sequence). The CDR3 has 13 residues. CDR3 coding DNA: TGTGCCAGTGCCTTCCGGTACAATCAGCCCCAGCATTTT. Its protein product is CASAFRYNQPQHF.

The chain has TRBV19 and TRBJ2-2; D call uncertain. CDR1 and CDR2 (germline): LNHDA, SQIVND (reference sequence). There are 17 residues in the CDR3. V shed 6 bases and J shed 1 base, with 18 bases lying between them. The CDR3 DNA reads TGTGCCAGTAGCTATTCCCCCCCCGGGTTGAACACCGGGGAGCTGTTTTTT. Its translation is CASSYSPPGLNTGELFF.

A single count supports this clone. The sample has other DNA sequences that encode this CDR3 too. This sequence joins TRBV6-2 or TRBV6-3 and TRBJ2-2, with TRBD2 matching 8 bases. After removal of 2 bases from V and 6 bases from J, the junction contained 8 bases not matched to a gene. Germline assignment: CDR1 MNHEY and CDR2 SVGEGT. CDR3 length: 16 amino acids. CDR3 protein: CASSYRPGGRSGELFF. The DNA for the CDR3 is TGTGCCAGCAGTTACCGGCCGGGGGGGCGATCCGGGGAGCTGTTTTTT.

This clone was seen a handful of times. DNA for the CDR3: TGTGCCAGCAGTGAAGGGCGGCAGGGAACAGCTTTCTTT. Protein product: CASSEGRQGTAFF. This chain links TRBV6-1 with TRBJ1-1; D possibly corresponds to TRBD1 (5 bases). The CDR3 loop spans 13 amino acids. CDR1 MNHNS and CDR2 SASEGT come from the germline V gene. Between the trimmed V and J ends, which lost 1 base and 10 bases, there was a span of 13 bases.

This clone has more than one count but fewer than ten. The chain carries TRBV5-6 and TRBJ1-2; D remains unclear. Germline V gene data show CDR1 as SGHDT and CDR2 as YYEEEE. V lost 0 bases and J lost 4, with 10 bases in between. CDR3 length: 14 residues. The CDR3 region has the DNA TGTGCCAGCAGCTTGGGGGGTCCCACCTATGGCTACACCTTC. Translating it yields CASSLGGPTYGYTF.

This clone appeared a few times. The chain combines TRBV30 with TRBJ1-1; D possibly corresponds to TRBD1 (5 bases). The CDR3 extends over 14 amino acids. Between the trimmed V and J ends, which lost 3 bases and 4 bases, there was a span of 15 bases. Germline V CDR1 and CDR2: GTSNPN, SVGIG (reference sequence). This chain's CDR3 is CAWRRGAGVTEAFF. The CDR3 DNA reads as TGTGCCTGGAGAAGGGGCGCCGGGGTCACTGAAGCTTTCTTT.

This clone was found once. The J gene is TRBJ1-5, the V gene TRBV6-5; D might be TRBD1 (6 bases). The length of the CDR3 is 14 residues. The V and J ends lost 8 bases and 3 bases respectively, with 14 bases between them. Germline V CDR1 and CDR2: MNHEY, SVGAGI. The CDR3 loop reads CASVRGGVNQPQHF. The CDR3 DNA follows: TGTGCCAGCGTTCGGGGGGGCGTCAATCAGCCCCAGCATTTT.